The 17 T cell receptor beta chains reported below all come from one sample, sequenced in a study of blood T cell repertoires in COVID-19 (dated by TCRdb to 2018 to 2021). Preparation of the library involved the immunoSEQ multiplex PCR assay. TCRdb retrieved this table from immuneACCESS and kept in-frame rearrangements only. Not all clones are present; in checked studies, unresolved V genes account for under half, and no reason is known for the remainder. This sample has about 180,000 clones in its table, and about 81% of those were observed once. The ten largest clones add up to over 9.5% of the sample. Specimen: peripheral blood. These receptors were taken from a woman of 80 years or more with COVID-19, enrolled during active disease.

This clone occurred a few times. The chain links TRBV2 to TRBJ1-5; 8 bases are shared with TRBD1. Germline CDR1 SNHLY, CDR2 FYNNEI. V lost 6 bases, J lost 1 base, and 5 bases stayed unmatched. The length of the CDR3 is 15 residues. The CDR3 here is CASRVQGGSNQPQHF. For the CDR3, the DNA is TGTGCCAGCAGAGTACAGGGGGGCAGCAATCAGCCCCAGCATTTT. The full variable domain, its missing parts supplied by reference TRBV2 and TRBJ1-5, is EPEVTQTPSHQVTQMGQEVILRCVPISNHLYFYWYRQILGQKVEFLVSFYNNEISEKSEIFDDQFSVERPDGSNFTLKIRSTKLEDSAMYFCASRVQGGSNQPQHFGDGTRLSIL.

The CDR3 region is CASGGIYEQYF. The CDR3 coding sequence is TGTGCCAGCGGCGGGATTTATGAGCAGTACTTC. This chain joins TRBV3-1 (or the pseudogene TRBV3-2) and TRBJ2-7, with D maybe TRBD2 (6 bases). Germline assignment: CDR1 LGHDT and CDR2 YNNKEL (reference sequence). Trimming removed 8 bases from V and 7 bases from J, with 12 bases in between. This CDR3 is built from 11 residues.

V is TRBV7-8 and J is TRBJ2-1; 8 positions agree with TRBD1. V trimming: 4 bases; J trimming: 7 bases; junction bases outside the gene matches: 18. This CDR3 contains 18 residues. CDR1 and CDR2 (germline): SGHVS, FQNEAQ. As DNA, the CDR3 is TGTGCCAGCAGCTCACAGGGGGGTTCAGGGGTCAGTAAGAATGAGCAGTTCTTC. Amino acid sequence: CASSSQGGSGVSKNEQFF.

There are a few counts of this clone. This chain joins TRBV2 and TRBJ1-4; D is possibly TRBD1 (5 bases). Trimming shortened V by 5 bases and J by 8 bases, and 18 bases separated the two germline ends. CDR3 length equals 15 residues. Germline CDR1 reads SNHLY; CDR2 reads FYNNEI. CDR3 bases: TGTGCCAGCAGTACGAGTGGGGACTGGCGGGAAAAACTGTTTTTT. Amino acid sequence: CASSTSGDWREKLFF.

This clone was found once. V is TRBV14 and J is TRBJ1-3, with D uncertain. The CDR3 sequence is 15 residues long. Trimming removed 1 base from V and 0 bases from J, with 7 bases in between. Germline CDR1 reads SGHDN; CDR2 reads FVKESK. The CDR3 DNA sequence: TGTGCCAGCAGCCAAGTAGGAGGCTCTGGAAACACCATATATTTT. The encoded protein is CASSQVGGSGNTIYF.

The chain employs TRBV7-2 and TRBJ1-6; no reliable D call. Germline CDR1 and CDR2: SGHTA and FQGNSA. This CDR3 has 15 amino acids. V lost 4 bases and J 7 bases, leaving 14 bases between the germline ends. The CDR3 bases are TGTGCCAGCAGCTCATCCCGAGGTTCAAATTCACCCCTCCACTTT. Translated: CASSSSRGSNSPLHF.

This chain uses TRBV9 with TRBJ2-2; TRBD2 aligns across 11 bases. V trimming: 3 bases; J trimming: 1 base; junction bases outside the gene matches: 2. The CDR3 contains 16 residues. CDR1 and CDR2 from the germline V gene are SGDLS and YYNGEE. CDR3 bases: TGTGCCAGCAGCGCGACTAGCGGGATGAACACCGGGGAGCTGTTTTTT. Encoded protein: CASSATSGMNTGELFF.

This rearrangement joins TRBV15 to TRBJ2-7; a weak D match, TRBD1 (5 bases). Germline lookup yields CDR1 LNHNV and CDR2 YYDKDF (reference sequence). The CDR3 sequence is 15 residues long. The ends were cut back, 0 bases at V and 1 base at J, with 10 bases in the middle. The CDR3 DNA is TGTGCCACCAGCAGAGATCAGGGCGGATCCTACGAGCAGTACTTC. Protein product: CATSRDQGGSYEQYF.

V usage is TRBV7-8 and J usage is TRBJ2-7, with 9 bases that match TRBD1. Germline V gene lookup returns CDR1 SGHVS and CDR2 FQNEAQ. With V trimmed by 5 bases and J by 3 bases, 11 bases remained unmatched. This CDR3 region has 16 residues. The CDR3 DNA is TGTGCCAGCAGCCCGAAGACCCCGGGACAGGGCTACGAGCAGTACTTC. It codes for CASSPKTPGQGYEQYF.

This clone has just a few counts. The chain links TRBV5-6 to TRBJ2-5, with 14 nucleotides matching TRBD2. CDR3 length: 16 amino acids. The trim removed 4 bases at V and 5 bases at J, leaving 7 bases unmatched. The germline V gene encodes CDR1 SGHDT and CDR2 YYEEEE. In nucleotides, the CDR3 is TGTGCCAGCAGCGGGGGACTAGCGGGGGTCAGGGAGACCCAGTACTTC. This encodes CASSGGLAGVRETQYF.

This clone was found once. The chain couples TRBV13 to TRBJ2-7; 8 positions agree with TRBD2. Germline CDR1 is PRHDT and CDR2 is FYEKMQ (reference sequence). Unmatched junction bases numbered 2, after V lost 2 bases and J lost 2 bases. This CDR3 has 14 amino acids. The CDR3 DNA reads TGTGCCAGCAGCTTAACGGGGGGGCCCTACGAGCAGTACTTC. Translating gives CASSLTGGPYEQYF.

J is TRBJ2-7 and V is TRBV27; D may be TRBD1 (5 bases). Germline V gene data show CDR1 as MNHEY and CDR2 as SMNVEV (reference sequence). Trimming shortened V by 2 bases and J by 7 bases, and 21 bases separated the two germline ends. The CDR3 has 16 amino acids. Written as DNA, the CDR3 is TGTGCCAGCAGTTTAAGAGGAGACAGTGGGATTAATGAGCAGTACTTC. Protein product: CASSLRGDSGINEQYF.

Remarks on this clone: The junction differs from germline at one of its ends, possibly a read error. This chain joins TRBV6-1 and TRBJ2-2, with TRBD1 identical over 10 bases. Per the germline V gene, CDR1 is MNHNS and CDR2 is SASEGT. CDR3 length: 17 amino acids. The CDR3 region is CASREVGQGGNTGELFF. CDR3 DNA sequence: TGTGCCAGCAGAGAAGTTGGACAGGGGGGGAACACCGGGGAGCTGTTTTTT.

The gene calls are TRBV19 and TRBJ2-1, with a weak D call TRBD2 (6 bases). The CDR3 consists of 16 residues. Per germline, CDR1 LNHDA and CDR2 SQIVND (reference sequence). V gave up 7 bases and J gave up 5 bases, with 21 bases separating them. The chain's CDR3 is CASKVAGSPGHNEQFF. CDR3 nucleotides: TGTGCCAGTAAGGTTGCGGGATCGCCTGGGCACAATGAGCAGTTCTTC.

V gene TRBV12-5 combines with J gene TRBJ1-1, with D uncertain. Trimming cost V 5 bases and J 4 bases, with 8 bases left between them. Per the germline V gene, CDR1 is LGHNT and CDR2 is FRNRAP. The CDR3 has 12 residues. CDR3 amino acids: CASGTRGTEAFF. CDR3 bases: TGTGCTAGTGGTACACGGGGCACTGAAGCTTTCTTT.

This clone was seen a single time. V and J are TRBV5-4 and TRBJ2-1; a weak D match, TRBD1 (5 bases). From germline, CDR1 is SGHNT and CDR2 YYREEE (reference sequence). This CDR3 spans 17 amino acids. V lost 0 bases, J lost 2 bases, and 15 bases lay in between. The CDR3 region is CASSLEGRRATYNEQFF. The CDR3 DNA sequence: TGTGCCAGCAGCTTGGAGGGTCGCAGGGCAACCTACAATGAGCAGTTCTTC. The full variable domain, completed using reference TRBV5-4 and TRBJ2-1, is ETGVTQSPTHLIKTRGQQVTLRCSSQSGHNTVSWYQQALGQGPQFIFQYYREEENGRGNFPPRFSGLQFPNYSSELNVNALELDDSALYLCASSLEGRRATYNEQFFGPGTRLTVL.

This rearrangement joins TRBV2 to TRBJ2-7, with D tentatively TRBD2 (5 bases). Germline-derived CDR1 and CDR2 are SNHLY and FYNNEI. V lost 4 bases to trimming and J lost 11 bases, with 12 bases between them. The CDR3 covers 11 residues. Written as DNA, the CDR3 is TGTGCCAGCAGTGTCCAGGTGGAGGAGTACTTC. As protein: CASSVQVEEYF. Full variable domain (rest looked up from reference TRBV2 and TRBJ2-7): EPEVTQTPSHQVTQMGQEVILRCVPISNHLYFYWYRQILGQKVEFLVSFYNNEISEKSEIFDDQFSVERPDGSNFTLKIRSTKLEDSAMYFCASSVQVEEYFGPGTRLTVT.